The sample holds a few counts of the clone carrying this TCR beta chain. The repertoire was sequenced with immunoSEQ multiplex PCR; TCRdb's copy has only in-frame clones and lacks some. This sample has about 330,000 clones, with about 87% found just once. These data belong to a study of blood T cell repertoires in COVID-19. Trimming removed 2 bases from V and 6 bases from J; junction bases left unmatched: 4. In germline, CDR1 is SGHTA, CDR2 FQGTGA. There are 13 residues in the CDR3. Seattle cases were enrolled at active infection and followed longitudinally. The rearrangement links TRBV7-3 to TRBJ2-7, with TRBD2 matching over 7 bases. The sequence was collected from a man under 40 with COVID-19, enrolled during active disease. The sample was peripheral blood. CDR3 nucleotide sequence: TGTGCCAGCAGCTTAGAAAGGACTAGCGAGCAGTACTTC. It translates to CASSLERTSEQYF.